These 32 T cell receptor beta chains were all obtained from the same sample, sequenced in a study of vaccination effects on CD4 cells after COVID-19. Which antigens these TCRs recognize remains unknown. Repertoires were generated with immunoSEQ multiplex PCR, while TCRdb's copy carries only in-frame clones and drops some. This sample carries tens of thousands of clones, approximately 78% of them seen once, and the ten largest clones take approximately 1.9%. Antigen-specific CD4+ T cells were expanded with viral peptide pools in the ViraFEST assay before sequencing. Following an approximately ten-day culture, CD4+ T cells were purified. BNT162b2 vaccine or mRNA-1273 vaccine was given to participants in two doses. The material sequenced was CD4+ T cells from PBMCs cultured with HCoV-OC43 spike peptides, taken after COVID-19 vaccination. Subset here: HCoV-OC43 spike overlapping peptide pool stimulation. The receptors were gathered from a human donor who received a COVID-19 vaccine.

The rearrangement uses TRBV28 and TRBJ2-2; possible D gene TRBD1, 6 bases. This CDR3 spans 17 amino acids. V was shortened by 4 bases and J by 2 bases, with 17 bases between the two germline ends. Germline lookup yields CDR1 MDHEN and CDR2 SYDVKM. In nucleotides, the CDR3 is TGTGCCAGCAGTTATCCCACAGGGCTATTTAACACCGGGGAGCTGTTTTTT. It specifies CASSYPTGLFNTGELFF.

The chain is built from TRBV19 and TRBJ2-5; 9 nucleotides line up with TRBD1. The CDR3 covers 14 residues. The trim removed 3 bases at V and 5 bases at J, leaving 4 bases unmatched. Germline V gives CDR1 LNHDA, CDR2 SQIVND (reference sequence). The CDR3 DNA is TGTGCCAGTAGTATGGGACAGGGCTGGGAGACCCAGTACTTC. Encoded protein: CASSMGQGWETQYF.

The CDR3 region has the DNA TGCGCCAGCAGCTTGGAGGGGGATCGCACAACTAATGAAAAACTGTTTTTT. Its protein product is CASSLEGDRTTNEKLFF. The J gene is TRBJ1-4, the V gene TRBV5-1, with a possible D match to TRBD1 (6 bases). V lost 0 bases to trimming and J lost 0 bases, with 12 bases between them. The length of the CDR3 is 17 residues. CDR1 is SGHRS and CDR2 is YFSETQ in the germline V gene.

On this clone itself: This same CDR3 is encoded by further DNA sequences in the sample. The chain recombines TRBV5-1 with TRBJ2-1; TRBD1 is a possible D gene (6 bases). Trimming removed 4 bases from V and 0 bases from J, with 11 bases in between. The CDR3 sequence is 15 residues long. The germline gives CDR1 SGHRS, CDR2 YFSETQ. The CDR3 DNA reads as TGCGCCAGCAGCCGAGACAGGAGCTCCTACAATGAGCAGTTCTTC. It yields the protein CASSRDRSSYNEQFF.

The V and J genes are TRBV2 and TRBJ2-1; 7 bases line up with TRBD1. Trimming removed 7 bases from V and 0 bases from J; junction bases left unmatched: 6. The germline gives CDR1 SNHLY, CDR2 FYNNEI. The CDR3 has 15 amino acids. CDR3 in amino acids: CASNLQGSSYNEQFF. As DNA, the CDR3 is TGTGCCAGCAACCTACAGGGGAGCTCCTACAATGAGCAGTTCTTC.

This sequence joins TRBV5-1 and TRBJ2-5, with TRBD1 matching over 7 bases. Germline V gene lookup returns CDR1 SGHRS and CDR2 YFSETQ. This CDR3 spans 15 amino acids. V lost 4 bases to trimming and J lost 4 bases; unmatched junction nucleotides: 10. CDR3 sequence (DNA): TGCGCCAGCAGCGTCCCACAGGGGCCCCCAGAGACCCAGTACTTC. It yields the protein CASSVPQGPPETQYF.

The rearrangement uses TRBV2 and TRBJ1-4; possible D gene TRBD1, 5 bases. Trimming stripped 4 bases from V and 8 bases from J, with 14 bases between. CDR3 length: 14 residues. CDR1 and CDR2 from the germline V gene are SNHLY and FYNNEI. This CDR3 is CASSVGGAGEKLFF. The CDR3 DNA follows: TGTGCCAGCAGTGTAGGCGGGGCAGGGGAAAAACTGTTTTTT.

The chain carries TRBV10-3 and TRBJ1-5; the D is unclear. Germline V gene sequence: CDR1 ENHRY, CDR2 SYGVKD. The V and J ends lost 5 bases and 4 bases respectively, with 6 bases between them. The CDR3 runs to 12 residues. This chain's CDR3 is CAISPVNQPQHF. DNA for the CDR3: TGTGCCATCAGTCCAGTTAATCAGCCCCAGCATTTT.

The chain recombines TRBV19 with TRBJ1-2; no reliable D call. The CDR3 totals 15 residues. CDR1 is LNHDA, CDR2 SQIVND, per germline (reference sequence). Trimming pared 4 bases from V and 8 bases from J, leaving 20 bases between. This CDR3 is CASSRFPSEMGGYTF. The CDR3 nucleotides read TGTGCCAGTAGTAGGTTCCCGTCAGAGATGGGAGGCTACACCTTC.

This chain joins TRBV20-1 and TRBJ2-5, with D unresolved. The V gene lost 6 bases and the J gene lost 13 bases, with 18 bases spanning the gap. Germline CDR1 DFQATT, CDR2 SNEGSKA (reference sequence). The CDR3 runs to 11 residues. The CDR3 bases are TGCAGTGCGGGGTCTGGAGAGCTCGCGTACTTC. It translates to CSAGSGELAYF.

The chain combines TRBV4-2 with TRBJ2-3, with D tentatively TRBD1 (6 bases). The CDR3 contains 14 residues. V was shortened by 1 base and J by 6 bases, with 11 bases between the two germline ends. Germline CDR1 is LGHNA and CDR2 is YNFKEQ. The CDR3: CASSQVQGPDTQYF. For the CDR3, the DNA is TGTGCCAGCAGCCAAGTCCAGGGGCCGGATACGCAGTATTTT.

The chain recombines TRBV18 with TRBJ1-5; maybe TRBD1 (6 bases). The CDR3 extends over 14 amino acids. The germline V gene encodes CDR1 KGHSH and CDR2 LQKENI. V lost 2 bases and J 5 bases, leaving 10 bases between the germline ends. The CDR3 protein is CASSPSGVDQPQHF. The CDR3 nucleotides read TGTGCCAGCTCACCATCAGGGGTGGATCAGCCCCAGCATTTT.

V is TRBV19 and J is TRBJ1-4; D is ambiguous. This CDR3 is 13 amino acids long. The ends were cut back, 6 bases at V and 5 bases at J, with 10 bases in the middle. Germline loops: CDR1 LNHDA, CDR2 SQIVND (reference sequence). The CDR3 protein is CASRARGNEKLFF. DNA for the CDR3: TGTGCCAGTAGGGCCCGGGGAAATGAAAAACTGTTTTTT.

The genes are TRBV19 and TRBJ1-5, with D uncertain. Germline CDR1 and CDR2: LNHDA and SQIVND (reference sequence). The ends were cut back, 4 bases at V and 5 bases at J, with 9 bases in the middle. The CDR3 length is 13 residues. This chain's CDR3 is CASSKQLYQPQHF. The DNA of the CDR3 is TGTGCCAGTAGTAAACAGCTCTATCAGCCCCAGCATTTT.

The chain carries TRBV18 and TRBJ2-2; D is undetermined. Deletions cut 1 base from V and 7 bases from J, with 10 bases between. Germline V gene lookup returns CDR1 KGHSH and CDR2 LQKENI. This CDR3 comprises 14 residues. The CDR3 loop reads CASSPRTLDGELFF. As DNA, the CDR3 is TGTGCCAGCTCACCACGGACCCTCGACGGGGAGCTGTTTTTT.

This clone was recorded only once. The CDR3 DNA sequence: TGTGCCAGCAGCTTAGACCGGGGACGCATTCAGTACTTC. Amino acid sequence: CASSLDRGRIQYF. This chain links TRBV7-3 with TRBJ2-4; D tentatively reads TRBD1 or TRBD2 (5 bases each). Germline loops: CDR1 SGHTA, CDR2 FQGTGA. Between the trimmed V and J ends, which lost 2 bases and 9 bases, there was a span of 11 bases. This CDR3 region has 13 residues.

The chain uses TRBV30 and TRBJ2-2, with a weak D call TRBD2 (7 bases). This CDR3 has 15 amino acids. Germline CDR1 is GTSNPN and CDR2 is SVGIG (reference sequence). The V end lost 3 bases, the J end lost 5 bases, and 16 bases lay between the germline ends. The CDR3 bases are TGTGCCTGGAGGACGGGGGGCTCGGGGACCGGGGAGCTGTTTTTT. Its protein product is CAWRTGGSGTGELFF.

This chain joins TRBV19 and TRBJ1-2; the D gene is possibly TRBD1 (6 bases). Germline CDR1 and CDR2: LNHDA and SQIVND (reference sequence). The CDR3 extends over 15 amino acids. V gave up 3 bases and J gave up 0 bases, with 11 bases separating them. The CDR3 reads CASSILDSTNYGYTF. DNA for the CDR3: TGTGCCAGTAGTATTTTGGACAGTACTAACTATGGCTACACCTTC.

The chain couples TRBV6-4 to TRBJ2-3; a possible D gene is TRBD2 (5 bases). The CDR3 sequence is 13 residues long. The germline V gene has CDR1 MRHNA and CDR2 SNTAGT. The V and J ends lost 4 bases and 0 bases respectively, with 5 bases between them. Here the CDR3 DNA reads TGTGCCAGCAGTGGAGGGAGCACAGATACGCAGTATTTT. Translated: CASSGGSTDTQYF.

The chain carries TRBV2 and TRBJ2-1, with a possible D match to TRBD2 (5 bases). Germline V CDR1 and CDR2: SNHLY, FYNNEI. The CDR3 sequence is 13 residues long. V dropped 6 bases and J dropped 9 bases, with 15 bases sitting between them. The CDR3 sequence: CASRGFPSIEQFF. Here the CDR3 DNA reads TGTGCCAGCAGGGGATTCCCTAGCATTGAGCAGTTCTTC.

The J gene is TRBJ2-3, the V gene TRBV10-3; 11 nucleotides agree with TRBD2. Trimming at V came to 6 bases and at J to 6 bases, leaving 8 bases not matched to a gene. The CDR3 is made up of 15 amino acids. Germline V CDR1 and CDR2: ENHRY, SYGVKD. CDR3 in amino acids: CAISEGSGGADTQYF. As DNA, the CDR3 is TGTGCCATCAGCGAAGGTAGCGGGGGGGCGGATACGCAGTATTTT.

This clone ranks as medium-sized (0.01 to 0.1%). The chain links TRBV6-1 to TRBJ1-5; D may be TRBD1 (5 bases). With 4 bases removed from V and 2 bases from J, the gap between germline ends came to 21 bases. In germline, CDR1 is MNHNS, CDR2 SASEGT. The CDR3 has 18 residues. CDR3 amino acids: CASSAIYNSGPGNQPQHF. The CDR3 DNA follows: TGTGCCAGCAGTGCCATCTATAACTCGGGACCGGGCAATCAGCCCCAGCATTTT.

The rearrangement links TRBV4-1 to TRBJ1-5; D perhaps matches TRBD1 (6 bases). Trimming cost V 3 bases and J 6 bases, with 18 bases left between them. The CDR3 runs 16 residues. Germline V gives CDR1 MGHRA, CDR2 YSYEKL. The CDR3 coding sequence is TGCGCCAGCAGCCAGGAACAGGGTGGAGTGCGTCAGCCCCAGCATTTT. This gives the protein CASSQEQGGVRQPQHF.

The rearrangement uses TRBV20-1 and TRBJ2-1; tentative D call: TRBD2 (6 bases). The CDR3 is 13 residues long. Germline CDR1 DFQATT, CDR2 SNEGSKA (reference sequence). The V gene lost 3 bases and the J gene lost 2 bases, with 8 bases spanning the gap. CDR3 protein: CSASRTTYNEQFF. As DNA, the CDR3 is TGCAGTGCTAGTCGGACTACCTACAATGAGCAGTTCTTC.

The rearrangement uses TRBV9 and TRBJ1-6; D remains ambiguous. The CDR3 spans 17 residues. Germline V gene data show CDR1 as SGDLS and CDR2 as YYNGEE. Between the trimmed V and J ends, which lost 1 base and 0 bases, there was a span of 11 bases. The CDR3 loop reads CASSVSASDSYNSPLHF. CDR3 in DNA: TGTGCCAGCAGCGTATCCGCCAGTGACTCCTATAATTCACCCCTCCACTTT.

V gene TRBV20-1 combines with J gene TRBJ2-1; D is undetermined. V shed 3 bases and J shed 5 bases, with 2 bases lying between them. Germline V gives CDR1 DFQATT, CDR2 SNEGSKA (reference sequence). This CDR3 comprises 10 residues. Written as DNA, the CDR3 is TGCAGTGCTAGCCACAATGAGCAGTTCTTC. This encodes CSASHNEQFF.

This clone occurred once. This sequence joins TRBV3-1 (or the pseudogene TRBV3-2) and TRBJ1-5; D might be TRBD1 (5 bases). Germline CDR1 and CDR2: LGHDT and YNNKEL (reference sequence). This CDR3 comprises 13 residues. Trimming shortened V by 0 bases and J by 10 bases, and 10 bases separated the two germline ends. This chain's CDR3 is CASSQERGRPQHF. CDR3 bases: TGTGCCAGCAGCCAAGAGAGGGGTCGACCCCAGCATTTT.

The rearrangement uses TRBV9 and TRBJ2-3; TRBD2 matches 7 bases. V lost 1 base to trimming and J lost 2 bases; unmatched junction nucleotides: 7. The CDR3 is made up of 16 amino acids. Germline V lookup: CDR1 SGDLS, CDR2 YYNGEE. The CDR3 DNA is TGTGCCAGCAGCGTAATAGGGGACTATCTCACAGATACGCAGTATTTT. It specifies CASSVIGDYLTDTQYF.

V is TRBV14 and J is TRBJ1-2, with D tentatively TRBD1 (5 bases). CDR1 is SGHDN, CDR2 FVKESK, per germline. The CDR3 has 16 residues. V lost 6 bases and J lost 4, with 21 bases in between. This chain's CDR3 is CASSQKERGDFYGYTF. CDR3 DNA sequence: TGTGCCAGCAGTCAGAAGGAGAGGGGTGATTTCTATGGCTACACCTTC.

The rearrangement uses TRBV9 and TRBJ2-3, with TRBD1 as a possible D gene (5 bases). CDR1 is SGDLS, CDR2 YYNGEE, per germline. The CDR3 loop spans 17 amino acids. V was shortened by 0 bases and J by 2 bases, with 16 bases between the two germline ends. The CDR3 reads CASSVATGFRDTDTQYF. The CDR3 DNA sequence: TGTGCCAGCAGCGTAGCTACAGGTTTTAGAGACACAGATACGCAGTATTTT.

The CDR3 spells CASSPREEYTEAFF. CDR3 bases: TGTGCCAGCTCACCACGGGAGGAGTACACTGAAGCTTTCTTT. The J gene is TRBJ1-1, the V gene TRBV18; D call uncertain. V dropped 1 base and J dropped 3 bases, with 9 bases sitting between them. There are 14 residues in the CDR3. Germline-derived CDR1 and CDR2 are KGHSH and LQKENI.

A single count supports this clone. This chain joins TRBV30 and TRBJ2-3, with TRBD2 matching 13 bases. Trimming took 1 base from V and 5 from J; bases not matched to a gene: 6. This CDR3 has 16 residues. Germline CDR1 reads GTSNPN; CDR2 reads SVGIG (reference sequence). The CDR3 DNA reads as TGTGCCTGGAGTGCTGGACTAGCGGGGGTTTTAGATACGCAGTATTTT. Its translation is CAWSAGLAGVLDTQYF.